The 9 T cell receptor beta chains reported below all come from one sample, sequenced in a study of blood T cell repertoires in COVID-19. Here immunoSEQ multiplex PCR was the method, and the copy in TCRdb shows in-frame clones only, minus some. The sample has about 310,000 clones; around 84% are singletons. What was sequenced was PBMCs or T cells enriched from blood (not recorded which). The receptors stem from a woman under 40 who had been exposed to COVID-19.

The V and J genes are TRBV4-1 and TRBJ2-7, with 9 nucleotides matching TRBD2. The CDR3 is made up of 17 amino acids. With 0 bases clipped from V and 3 bases from J, the junction kept 9 bases outside the gene matches. Germline lookup yields CDR1 MGHRA and CDR2 YSYEKL. The CDR3 nucleotides read TGCGCCAGCAGCCAAGATCTCCTTCCTAGCGGGGACTACGAGCAGTACTTC. Translation: CASSQDLLPSGDYEQYF.

V is TRBV19 and J is TRBJ2-5; 10 bases match TRBD2. Germline V lookup: CDR1 LNHDA, CDR2 SQIVND (reference sequence). CDR3 length: 14 amino acids. J lost 3 bases, V lost 5 bases, and 3 bases had no gene match. This chain's CDR3 is CASSFSGGEETQYF. The CDR3 bases are TGTGCCAGTAGTTTCAGCGGGGGGGAAGAGACCCAGTACTTC.

This sequence joins TRBV19 and TRBJ1-4, with TRBD1 matching over 8 bases. Per the germline V gene, CDR1 is LNHDA and CDR2 is SQIVND (reference sequence). The CDR3 sequence is 16 residues long. Unmatched junction bases numbered 9, after V lost 3 bases and J lost 6 bases. CDR3 in DNA: TGTGCCAGTAGTATCATATCTGGGACAGGACATGAAAAACTGTTTTTT. Protein: CASSIISGTGHEKLFF.

V and J are TRBV5-5 and TRBJ2-3; no definite D call. The CDR3 consists of 16 residues. V shed 4 bases and J shed 0 bases, with 15 bases lying between them. Germline loops: CDR1 SGHKS, CDR2 YYEKEE (reference sequence). CDR3 bases: TGTGCCAGCAGCCTCACCAGGATTGATAGCACAGATACGCAGTATTTT. It encodes CASSLTRIDSTDTQYF.

This chain connects TRBV6-5 to TRBJ1-5; no clear D. In germline, CDR1 is MNHEY, CDR2 SVGAGI. With 8 bases removed from V and 1 base from J, the gap between germline ends came to 15 bases. The CDR3 spans 15 residues. The CDR3 DNA is TGTGCCAGCCTTAAGGAGGGAGGAAGCAATCAGCCCCAGCATTTT. It encodes CASLKEGGSNQPQHF.

This clone was observed a single time. V usage is TRBV15 and J usage is TRBJ1-2; TRBD1 agrees at 8 bases. The CDR3 has 14 residues. V lost 3 bases to trimming and J lost 1 base; unmatched junction nucleotides: 1. CDR1 and CDR2 (germline): LNHNV, YYDKDF (reference sequence). CDR3: CATSSDRGNYGYTF. The CDR3 region has the DNA TGTGCCACCAGCAGCGACAGGGGTAACTATGGCTACACCTTC.

This rearrangement joins TRBV5-5 to TRBJ2-7; 8 bases match TRBD2. After removal of 0 bases from V and 2 bases from J, the junction contained 4 bases not matched to a gene. Per germline, CDR1 SGHKS and CDR2 YYEKEE (reference sequence). There are 15 residues in the CDR3. The CDR3 here is CASSLGGGLTYEQYF. CDR3 coding DNA: TGTGCCAGCAGCTTGGGCGGGGGGCTAACCTACGAGCAGTACTTC.

This clone came up once. V and J are TRBV12-3 or TRBV12-4 and TRBJ1-2, with no clear D. The CDR3 is 12 amino acids. V was cut by 6 bases and J by 8 bases, with 13 bases left in between. CDR3 DNA sequence: TGTGCCAGCAGCCCATCAGAGAGGGGCTACACCTTC. It codes for CASSPSERGYTF.

V is TRBV5-1 and J is TRBJ1-1, with D maybe TRBD1 (5 bases). V lost 1 base and J lost 3, with 13 bases in between. The CDR3 consists of 15 residues. Germline V gene data show CDR1 as SGHRS and CDR2 as YFSETQ. The CDR3, as DNA: TGCGCCAGCAGCTTGAGGGGACTTCCGGACACTGAAGCTTTCTTT. Its protein product is CASSLRGLPDTEAFF.